The rows below give T cell receptor beta chains drawn from one sample of a study of OX40 agonist ivuxolimab in advanced cancers. Measured with immunoSEQ multiplex PCR; TCRdb has only the in-frame clones, and not every one. Here the sample spans 50,000 to 75,000 clones, roughly 90% being singletons. The source was CD4+ or CD8+ T cells sorted from blood, collected in a trial of the OX40 agonist ivuxolimab. The source of these receptors is an adult with an advanced solid tumor such as melanoma, head and neck, liver or kidney cancer. CDR3s include the opening cysteine and the closing phenylalanine or tryptophan. Each record gives: J gene, V gene, D gene, CDR3 protein, CDR3 DNA. D genes are given only for firm matches.

J gene: TRBJ2-7
V gene: TRBV10-2
D gene: .
CDR3 protein: CASSESWRGSYEQYF
CDR3 DNA: TGCGCCAGCAGTGAGTCGTGGCGGGGATCCTACGAGCAGTACTTC

J gene: TRBJ2-5
V gene: TRBV19
D gene: .
CDR3 protein: CASAKGGASQETQYF
CDR3 DNA: TGTGCCAGTGCTAAGGGTGGGGCGTCCCAAGAGACCCAGTACTTC

J gene: TRBJ2-1
V gene: TRBV28
D gene: .
CDR3 protein: CASSLGHYNEQFF
CDR3 DNA: TGTGCCAGCAGTTTGGGACACTACAATGAGCAGTTCTTC

J gene: TRBJ2-3
V gene: TRBV10-2
D gene: .
CDR3 protein: CASSEDTQYF
CDR3 DNA: TGCGCCAGCAGTGAAGATACGCAGTATTTT

J gene: TRBJ2-7
V gene: TRBV5-1
D gene: TRBD2
CDR3 protein: CASSPLERGIYEQYF
CDR3 DNA: TGCGCCAGCAGCCCATTAGAGCGGGGAATCTACGAGCAGTACTTC

J gene: TRBJ1-1
V gene: TRBV4-2
D gene: .
CDR3 protein: CASSQVSSFDTEAFF
CDR3 DNA: TGTGCCAGCAGCCAAGTTTCCAGCTTTGACACTGAAGCTTTCTTT

J gene: TRBJ2-7
V gene: TRBV2
D gene: TRBD2
CDR3 protein: CASRARLAGGREQYF
CDR3 DNA: TGTGCCAGCAGGGCCCGACTAGCGGGAGGTCGCGAGCAGTACTTC

J gene: TRBJ2-1
V gene: TRBV18
D gene: TRBD1
CDR3 protein: CASSPPRQGIQFF
CDR3 DNA: TGTGCCAGCTCACCACCCCGACAGGGTATACAGTTCTTC

J gene: TRBJ1-6
V gene: TRBV25-1
D gene: .
CDR3 protein: CASGTGGDSPLHF
CDR3 DNA: TGTGCCAGCGGAACTGGAGGGGATTCACCCCTCCACTTT

J gene: TRBJ1-4
V gene: TRBV5-6
D gene: .
CDR3 protein: CASSLEGATNEKLFF
CDR3 DNA: TGTGCCAGCAGTCTGGAGGGGGCAACTAATGAAAAACTGTTTTTT